This TCR beta chain appears in the sequencing data of a study of T cell repertoires in cytomegalovirus infection. Study-wide background: The authors used CMV epitopes that were HLA-C-restricted (recently identified) and HLA-B-restricted (well studied). Public TCR beta signatures provided an indication of both CMV infection and a matching HLA type.

Germline V gives CDR1 ENHRY, CDR2 SYGVKD. Trimming at V came to 4 bases and at J to 2 bases, leaving 9 bases not matched to a gene. CDR3 length: 17 amino acids. This clonotype was detected a few times. Antigen unknown. TCRdb re-called the reads with MiXCR, one entry per CDR3 protein. The data show 650,000 to 900,000 distinct CDR3 sequences, with about 29% seen just once and less than 15% held by the top ten. The sequence came from a human donor in good health (CMV status not recorded). Some clones in this sample may be carry-over from other donors' samples. The chain is built from TRBV10-3 and TRBJ2-2; 8 bases match TRBD1. Sequencing used cultured CD8+ T cells from PBMCs, obtained from culture after CMV antigen stimulation. This chain's CDR3 is CAISGHRQGANTGELFF. In nucleotides, the CDR3 is TGTGCCATCAGTGGACATCGGCAGGGGGCAAACACCGGGGAGCTGTTTTTT.